This T cell receptor beta chain was identified during a study of blood T cells in healthy people across ages. Study-wide findings and caveats: The long-lived group displayed more naive CD4+ cells, plus higher diversity, than the aged donors did. With age, beta diversity per million T cells declined roughly linearly, significantly by 30 to 40.

The V and J ends lost 2 bases and 9 bases, in that order; junction bases with no gene match: 5. The CDR3 loop spans 14 amino acids. CDR1 and CDR2 (germline): SGHRS, YFSETQ. Per sample, at least 5.5 micrograms of total RNA were extracted. It was with a sample-barcoded 5' primer and a J-beta primer mix that a second PCR of roughly 6 to 12 cycles was run. Each of the cDNA molecules was tagged by a template-switch adaptor with 12 random nucleotides. TCRdb re-analysed the 5' RACE reads in MiXCR, keeping a single row per CDR3 protein. Of roughly 1.4 million distinct CDR3 sequences in the sample, roughly 60% are singletons; the top ten hold 5.5% to 8%. About this clonotype itself: Antigen: not known.

V usage is TRBV5-1 and J usage is TRBJ2-1, with 10 bases matching TRBD2. Sequencing was carried out using blood. The origin of this receptor is a man aged 18 to 35 in good health. CDR3 sequence (DNA): TGCGCCAGCAGCTTAAGCGGGAGGGGTGTTGAGCAGTTCTTC. As protein: CASSLSGRGVEQFF.